The rows below give T cell receptor beta chains drawn from one sample of a study of cytomegalovirus exposure and HLA in healthy donors. This table comes from immunoSEQ multiplex PCR, and its TCRdb copy is limited to in-frame clones, with some not included. The table lists 150,000 to 200,000 clones, 70% to 90% of them singletons. Sequenced material: PBMCs. These receptor sequences come from a man between 18 and 35 years old in good health and CMV-seropositive. Both conserved end residues are part of each CDR3. Fields, in order: CDR3 length, J gene, clone size, D gene, V gene, CDR3 DNA, CDR3 protein. D genes are given only for firm matches. Size is stated for part of the rows, as once, few or many counts, or as a class when the clone is expanded.

>15|TRBJ2-3|.|.|TRBV29-1
TGCAGCGTGGCCGGTGGGCCAGGGTATACAGATACGCAGTATTTT
CSVAGGPGYTDTQYF
>13|TRBJ2-7|.|TRBD2|TRBV19
TGTGCCAGTAGTATAGGGGAGGGCTACGAGCAGTACTTC
CASSIGEGYEQYF
>15|TRBJ1-6|.|TRBD1|TRBV6-4
TGTGCCAGCATTCGAAAGGGGGCATATGGGCCACCCCTCCACTTT
CASIRKGAYGPPLHF
>14|TRBJ2-3|few|.|TRBV9
TGTGCCAGCAGCCCCTATACCGCCACAGATACGCAGTATTTT
CASSPYTATDTQYF
>15|TRBJ1-5|.|TRBD1|TRBV9
TGTGCCAGCAGCGTAGGGCAGGGGGCAGGTCAGCCCCAGCATTTT
CASSVGQGAGQPQHF
>15|TRBJ1-1|.|.|TRBV4-2
TGTGCCAGCAGCCAAGACGGCAGGTGGGACTTCGAAGCTTTCTTT
CASSQDGRWDFEAFF
>15|TRBJ2-1|.|.|TRBV27
TGTGCCAGCAGTCCCCGAGTTACGCAGGGGAATGAGCAGTTCTTC
CASSPRVTQGNEQFF
>15|TRBJ2-7|.|.|TRBV11-2
TGTGCCAGCAGCTTAGAACCAGGGGAAGTTTACGAGCAGTACTTC
CASSLEPGEVYEQYF
>12|TRBJ2-4|.|.|TRBV21-1
TGTGCCAGCGGGGGGGCGGGGAACATTCAGTACTTC
CASGGAGNIQYF
>15|TRBJ2-1|once|TRBD2|TRBV6-4
TGTGCCAGCAGTGGGGGACTAGCGGGCTACAATGAGCAGTTCTTC
CASSGGLAGYNEQFF
>16|TRBJ1-4|few|TRBD1|TRBV6-1
TGTGCCAGCAGTGAAGTAGGAGGACAGGGGGACGAAAAACTGTTTTTT
CASSEVGGQGDEKLFF
>13|TRBJ1-5|many|.|TRBV29-1
TGCAGCGTTGAGGGCGGGGTGGGTCAGCCCCAGCATTTT
CSVEGGVGQPQHF
>15|TRBJ2-4|once|.|TRBV5-8
TGTGCCAGCGGCCGAGAAGGCAGGGTGGCCGACCCCCTTAACTTC
CASGREGRVADPLNF
>16|TRBJ1-6|.|.|TRBV2
TGTGCCAGCAGTGAACAGGGTGGGCCCTATAATTCACCCCCCCACTTT
CASSEQGGPYNSPPHF
>15|TRBJ1-1|.|.|TRBV7-8
TGTGCCAGCAGCTACCGGGAGACGGAGAACACTGAAGCTTTCTTT
CASSYRETENTEAFF
>15|TRBJ2-1|.|TRBD1|TRBV2
TGTGCCAGCAGGGTCGACAGGGCGTCCTACAATGAGCAGTTCTTC
CASRVDRASYNEQFF
>15|TRBJ1-4|.|.|TRBV25-1
TGTGCCAGCAGTGGGGGTATACAGGAGGGTGAAAAACTGTTTTTT
CASSGGIQEGEKLFF
>14|TRBJ2-5|.|.|TRBV9
TGTGCCAGCAGCGTTGGCCTAGCTCAAGAGACCCAGTACTTC
CASSVGLAQETQYF
>14|TRBJ2-5|.|.|TRBV5-1
TGCGCCAGCAGCTTGTACAGCTCGTTGGAGACCCAGTACTTC
CASSLYSSLETQYF
>15|TRBJ1-2|.|.|TRBV29-1
TGCAGCGTTGGGGGAACAGGGAAGAGTAACTATGGCTACACCTTC
CSVGGTGKSNYGYTF
>13|TRBJ1-1|.|.|TRBV15
TGTGCCACCAGCAGAGATCGGTGGACTGAAGCTTTCTTT
CATSRDRWTEAFF
>15|TRBJ1-4|once|.|TRBV5-1
TGCGCCAGCAGCTTGGGACAGGCGGGCCGGGTGGGACTGTTTTTT
CASSLGQAGRVGLFF
>14|TRBJ1-6|.|.|TRBV4-3
TGCGCCAGCAGCCGGGGCAGGGTTGATTCACCCCTCCACTTT
CASSRGRVDSPLHF
>15|TRBJ1-1|few|.|TRBV4-1
TGCGCCAGCAGCCAAGAGAGGGGCGCGGGGACTGAAGCTTTCTTT
CASSQERGAGTEAFF
>11|TRBJ2-7|.|.|TRBV6-5
TGTGCCAGCAAAGGGGCCTACGAGCAGTACTTC
CASKGAYEQYF
>20|TRBJ2-1|.|TRBD2|TRBV5-1
TGCGCCAGCAGCTTGGTCGGGGGGGGCCTGGTGTTAAGGGAATACAATGAGCAGTTCTTC
CASSLVGGGLVLREYNEQFF
>15|TRBJ1-3|.|.|TRBV6-1
TGTGCCAGCACCTATCTTGAGTCGGCTGGAAACACCATATATTTT
CASTYLESAGNTIYF
>16|TRBJ1-5|.|TRBD1|TRBV5-8
TGTGCCAGCAGCCTACGACAGGGGGCAAGCAATCAGCCCCAGCATTTT
CASSLRQGASNQPQHF
>16|TRBJ2-5|.|TRBD1|TRBV9
TGTGCCAGCAGCGTAGGGGGACAGGGGCATGGGGAGACCCAGTACTTC
CASSVGGQGHGETQYF
>14|TRBJ2-1|.|TRBD2|TRBV29-1
TGCAGCGTTGACGCCCGGGGGGCCTACAATGAGCAGTTCTTC
CSVDARGAYNEQFF
>13|TRBJ2-7|few|.|TRBV5-6
TGTGCCAGCAGAGTGCGGGGAATCTACGAGCAGTACTTC
CASRVRGIYEQYF
>14|TRBJ1-2|.|TRBD1|TRBV6-5
TGTGCCAGCAGGCGGACAGGGGATAACTATGGCTACACCTTC
CASRRTGDNYGYTF
>16|TRBJ1-2|.|TRBD1|TRBV15
TGTGCCACCAGCAGAGATCTGGTAACAGGGGAGGATGGCCACACCTTC
CATSRDLVTGEDGHTF
>13|TRBJ2-4|.|.|TRBV5-1
TGCGCCAGCAGTTCAGGTACAGGGAACATTCAGTACTTC
CASSSGTGNIQYF
>13|TRBJ2-3|.|TRBD2|TRBV15
TGTGCCACAAGCGGGGGGGGCACAGATACGCAGTATTTT
CATSGGGTDTQYF